This entry concerns a single TCR beta chain. Source study methods: From reference gene primer amplification, estimates of nucleated cell counts were derived. Assay used: immunoSEQ multiplex PCR; TCRdb lists only in-frame clones, some missing. The V and J calls and the clone size are those of that table, but D and trimming were determined from the DNA. Among about 200,000 clones listed, 75% to 90% were seen once. This sample was taken from a study of blood T cell repertoires in COVID-19. Study-wide background: Samples came from the United States, Italy and Spain, spanning acute and convalescent COVID-19. Nucleic acid was either cDNA or gDNA, and it came from T cells, B-cell-depleted T cells, or PBMCs.

Unmatched junction bases numbered 8, after V lost 2 bases and J lost 6 bases. Germline V gives CDR1 SGHRS, CDR2 YFSETQ. The CDR3 totals 14 residues. The clonotype was recovered from a man aged 40-49 years with acute or convalescent COVID-19. The sample taken for sequencing was peripheral blood. This chain links TRBV5-1 with TRBJ2-7; 7 bases are shared with TRBD1. The CDR3 protein is CASSFQQGMGEQYF. CDR3 DNA: TGCGCCAGCAGCTTCCAACAGGGGATGGGCGAGCAGTACTTC.